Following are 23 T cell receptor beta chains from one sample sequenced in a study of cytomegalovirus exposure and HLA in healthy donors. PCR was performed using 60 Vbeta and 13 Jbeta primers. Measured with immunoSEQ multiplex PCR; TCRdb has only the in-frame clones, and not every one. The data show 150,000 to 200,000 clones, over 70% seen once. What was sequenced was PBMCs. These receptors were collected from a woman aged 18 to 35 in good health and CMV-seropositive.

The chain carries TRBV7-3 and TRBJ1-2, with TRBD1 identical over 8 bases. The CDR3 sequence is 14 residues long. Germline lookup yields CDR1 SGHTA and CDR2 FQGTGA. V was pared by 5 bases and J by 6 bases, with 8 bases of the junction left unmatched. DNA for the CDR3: TGTGCCAGCAGCCTGGGACAGGCGAACGATGGCTACACCTTC. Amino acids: CASSLGQANDGYTF.

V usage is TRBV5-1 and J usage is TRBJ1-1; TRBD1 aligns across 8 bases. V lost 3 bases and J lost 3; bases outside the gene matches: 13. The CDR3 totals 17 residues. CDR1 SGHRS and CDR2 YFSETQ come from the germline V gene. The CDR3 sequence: CASSSGALDRVYTEAFF. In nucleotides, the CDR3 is TGCGCCAGCAGCTCGGGGGCTTTGGACAGGGTGTACACTGAAGCTTTCTTT.

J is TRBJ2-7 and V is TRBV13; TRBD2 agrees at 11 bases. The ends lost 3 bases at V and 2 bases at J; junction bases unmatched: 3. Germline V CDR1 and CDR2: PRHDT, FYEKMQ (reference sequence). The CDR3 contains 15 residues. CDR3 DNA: TGTGCCAGCAGCTTGCGACTAGCGGGGACCTACGAGCAGTACTTC. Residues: CASSLRLAGTYEQYF.

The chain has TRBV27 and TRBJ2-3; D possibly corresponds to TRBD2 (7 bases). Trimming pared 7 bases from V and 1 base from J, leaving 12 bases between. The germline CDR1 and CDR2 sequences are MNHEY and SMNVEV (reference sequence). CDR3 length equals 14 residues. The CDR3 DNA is TGTGCCAGCAATGCGGGGGCCCGCACAGATACGCAGTATTTT. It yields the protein CASNAGARTDTQYF.

CDR3 DNA: TGTGCCAGCAGCGGCCACAGGGGGTCTAATGAAAAACTGTTTTTT. Its protein product is CASSGHRGSNEKLFF. V gene TRBV5-4 combines with J gene TRBJ1-4, with 8 bases aligning to TRBD1. The ends lost 4 bases at V and 3 bases at J; junction bases unmatched: 5. The germline gives CDR1 SGHNT, CDR2 YYREEE (reference sequence). The CDR3 spans 15 residues.

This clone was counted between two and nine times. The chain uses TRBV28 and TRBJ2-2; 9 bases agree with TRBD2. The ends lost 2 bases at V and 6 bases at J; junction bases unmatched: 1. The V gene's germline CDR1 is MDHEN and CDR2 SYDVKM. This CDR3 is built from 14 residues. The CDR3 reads CASSLSGGPGELFF. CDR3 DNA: TGTGCCAGCAGTTTAAGCGGGGGGCCCGGGGAGCTGTTTTTT.

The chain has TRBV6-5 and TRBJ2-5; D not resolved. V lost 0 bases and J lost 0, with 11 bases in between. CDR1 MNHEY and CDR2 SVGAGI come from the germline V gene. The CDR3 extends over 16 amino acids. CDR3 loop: CASSYSAGLHQETQYF. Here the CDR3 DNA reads TGTGCCAGCAGTTACTCAGCAGGCCTGCACCAAGAGACCCAGTACTTC.

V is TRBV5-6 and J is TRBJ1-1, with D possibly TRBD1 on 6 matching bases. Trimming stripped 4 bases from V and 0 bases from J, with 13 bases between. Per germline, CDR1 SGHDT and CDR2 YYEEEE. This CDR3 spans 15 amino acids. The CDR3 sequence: CASSGEDSMNTEAFF. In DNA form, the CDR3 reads TGTGCCAGCAGCGGAGAGGACAGTATGAACACTGAAGCTTTCTTT. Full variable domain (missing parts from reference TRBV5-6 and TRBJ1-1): DAGVTQSPTHLIKTRGQQVTLRCSPKSGHDTVSWYQQALGQGPQFIFQYYEEEERQRGNFPDRFSGHQFPNYSSELNVNALLLGDSALYLCASSGEDSMNTEAFFGQGTRLTVV.

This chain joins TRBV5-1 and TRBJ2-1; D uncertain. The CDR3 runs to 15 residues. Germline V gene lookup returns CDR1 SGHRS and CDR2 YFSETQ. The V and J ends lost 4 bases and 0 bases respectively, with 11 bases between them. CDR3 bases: TGCGCCAGCAGCCCGATTGTGAGCTCCTACAATGAGCAGTTCTTC. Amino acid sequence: CASSPIVSSYNEQFF.

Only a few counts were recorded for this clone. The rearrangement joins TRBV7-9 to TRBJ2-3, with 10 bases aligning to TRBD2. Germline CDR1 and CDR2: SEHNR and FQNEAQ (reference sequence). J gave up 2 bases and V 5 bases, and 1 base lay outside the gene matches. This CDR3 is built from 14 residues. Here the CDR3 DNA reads TGTGCCAGCAGCAGCGGGGGGGCCACAGATACGCAGTATTTT. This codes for CASSSGGATDTQYF.

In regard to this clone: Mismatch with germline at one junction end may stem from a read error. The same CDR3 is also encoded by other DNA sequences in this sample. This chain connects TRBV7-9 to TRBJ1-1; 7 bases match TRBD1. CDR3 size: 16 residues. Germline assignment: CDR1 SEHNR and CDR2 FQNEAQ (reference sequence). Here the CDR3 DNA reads TGCGCCAGCAGCCATCCGGACGCAGGGGGAAACACTGAAGCTTTCTTT. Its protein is CASSHPDAGGNTEAFF. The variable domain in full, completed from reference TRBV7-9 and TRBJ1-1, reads DTGVSQNPRHKITKRGQNVTFRCDPISEHNRLYWYRQTLGQGPEFLTYFQNEAQLEKSRLLSDRFSAERPKGSFSTLEIQRTEQGDSAMYLCASSHPDAGGNTEAFFGQGTRLTVV.

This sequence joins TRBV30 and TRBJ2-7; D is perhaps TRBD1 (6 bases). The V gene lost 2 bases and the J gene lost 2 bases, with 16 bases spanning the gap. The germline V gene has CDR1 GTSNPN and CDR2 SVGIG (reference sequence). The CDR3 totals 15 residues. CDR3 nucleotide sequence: TGTGCCTGGAGTACAGGGAATCTTATTACCTACGAGCAGTACTTC. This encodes CAWSTGNLITYEQYF.

CDR3 in DNA: TGTGCCAGCAGCTCGGGGGGTGCAGATACGCAGTATTTT. This encodes CASSSGGADTQYF. The chain couples TRBV7-3 to TRBJ2-3, with TRBD2 matching 7 bases. V lost 4 bases, J lost 4 bases, and 2 bases stayed unmatched. This CDR3 is 13 amino acids long. Germline V gene data show CDR1 as SGHTA and CDR2 as FQGTGA.

CDR3 bases: TGTGCCAGCTCTCCGACAGGGGCGGGTGAAAAACTGTTTTTT. Translation: CASSPTGAGEKLFF. This sequence joins TRBV6-5 and TRBJ1-4; TRBD1 aligns across 8 bases. Looked up from germline, CDR1 is MNHEY and CDR2 is SVGAGI. This CDR3 contains 14 residues. J gave up 7 bases and V 8 bases, and 9 bases lay outside the gene matches.

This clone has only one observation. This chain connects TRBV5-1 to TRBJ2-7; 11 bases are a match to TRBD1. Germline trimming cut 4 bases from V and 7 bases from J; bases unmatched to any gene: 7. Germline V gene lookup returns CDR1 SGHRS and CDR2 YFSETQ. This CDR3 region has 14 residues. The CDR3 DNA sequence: TGCGCCAGCAGCCTAGGACAGGGGGCTAGTGAGCAGTACGTC. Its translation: CASSLGQGASEQYV.

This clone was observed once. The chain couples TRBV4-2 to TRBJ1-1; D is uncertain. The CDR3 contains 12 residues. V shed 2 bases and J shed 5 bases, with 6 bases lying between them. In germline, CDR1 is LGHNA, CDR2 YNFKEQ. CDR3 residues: CASSQPNTEAFF. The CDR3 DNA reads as TGTGCCAGCAGCCAACCTAATACTGAAGCTTTCTTT.

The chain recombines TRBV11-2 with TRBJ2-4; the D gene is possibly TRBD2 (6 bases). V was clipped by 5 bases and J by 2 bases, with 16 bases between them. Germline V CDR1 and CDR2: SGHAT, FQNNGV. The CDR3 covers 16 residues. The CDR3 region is CASSVPGTPSKNIQYF. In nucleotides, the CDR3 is TGTGCCAGCAGCGTTCCCGGGACTCCTTCCAAAAACATTCAGTACTTC.

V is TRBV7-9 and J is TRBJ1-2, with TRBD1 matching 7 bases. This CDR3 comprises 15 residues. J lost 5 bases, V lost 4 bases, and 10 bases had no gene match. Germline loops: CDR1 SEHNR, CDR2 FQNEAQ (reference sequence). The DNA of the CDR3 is TGTGCCAGCAGCTCCGGACAGGCCAGCCGTTATGGCTACACCTTC. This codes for CASSSGQASRYGYTF.

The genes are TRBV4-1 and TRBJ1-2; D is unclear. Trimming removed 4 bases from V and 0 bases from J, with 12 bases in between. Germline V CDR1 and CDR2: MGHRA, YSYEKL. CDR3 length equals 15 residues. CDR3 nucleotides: TGCGCCAGCAGCCGCACGCCCGGGTCTAACTATGGCTACACCTTC. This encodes CASSRTPGSNYGYTF.

Here the CDR3 DNA reads TGCGGTGGCGCAGGGGGAGAGACCCAGTACTTC. It is translated as CGGAGGETQYF. The V gene is TRBV20-1, the J gene TRBJ2-5; 7 bases fit TRBD1. CDR3 length: 11 residues. Looked up from germline, CDR1 is DFQATT and CDR2 is SNEGSKA (reference sequence).

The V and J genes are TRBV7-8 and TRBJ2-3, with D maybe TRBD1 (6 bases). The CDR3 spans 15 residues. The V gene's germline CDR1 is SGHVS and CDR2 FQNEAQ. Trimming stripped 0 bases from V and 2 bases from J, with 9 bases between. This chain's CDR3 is CASSLADSHTDTQYF. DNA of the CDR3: TGTGCCAGCAGCTTAGCGGACAGCCACACAGATACGCAGTATTTT. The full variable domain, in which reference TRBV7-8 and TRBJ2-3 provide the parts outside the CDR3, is GAGVSQSPRYKVAKRGQDVALRCDPISGHVSLFWYQQALGQGPEFLTYFQNEAQLDKSGLPSDRFFAERPEGSVSTLKIQRTQQEDSAVYLCASSLADSHTDTQYFGPGTRLTVL.

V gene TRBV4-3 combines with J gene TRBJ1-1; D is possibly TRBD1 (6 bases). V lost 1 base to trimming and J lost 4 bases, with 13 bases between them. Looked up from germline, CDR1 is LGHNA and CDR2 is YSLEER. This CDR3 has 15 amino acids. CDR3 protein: CASSQVGARGTEAFF. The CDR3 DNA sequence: TGCGCCAGCAGCCAAGTGGGGGCCAGGGGCACTGAAGCTTTCTTT.

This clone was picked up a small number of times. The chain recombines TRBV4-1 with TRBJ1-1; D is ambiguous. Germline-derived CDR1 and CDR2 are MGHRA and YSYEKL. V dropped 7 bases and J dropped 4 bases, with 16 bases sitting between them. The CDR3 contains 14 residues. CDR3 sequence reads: CASTPLGRVTEAFF. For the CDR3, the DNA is TGCGCCAGCACCCCCCTCGGGAGGGTCACTGAAGCTTTCTTT.